Given below is one T cell receptor beta chain in context. These data originate in a study of blood T cell repertoires in COVID-19. Per the original methods: Cell counts per sample came from amplifying reference gene primers. Assay: immunoSEQ multiplex PCR; the TCRdb copy retains only in-frame clones and omits some. The V and J calls and clone size were taken over from that table, and D and trimming were inferred from the DNA. The sample holds roughly 330,000 clones, 87% seen once. Germline CDR1 LGHDT, CDR2 YNNKEL (reference sequence). The CDR3 loop spans 14 amino acids. The V and J ends lost 5 bases and 6 bases respectively, with 16 bases between them.

The gene calls are TRBV3-1 (or the pseudogene TRBV3-2) and TRBJ1-2; possibly TRBD1 for D (5 bases). This receptor was taken from a woman aged 30 to 39 who had recovered from COVID-19. Sequences were obtained from PBMCs or T cells enriched from blood (not recorded which). The CDR3 sequence: CASSFAGIWNGYTF. CDR3 DNA: TGTGCCAGCAGCTTCGCAGGGATATGGAATGGCTACACCTTC.